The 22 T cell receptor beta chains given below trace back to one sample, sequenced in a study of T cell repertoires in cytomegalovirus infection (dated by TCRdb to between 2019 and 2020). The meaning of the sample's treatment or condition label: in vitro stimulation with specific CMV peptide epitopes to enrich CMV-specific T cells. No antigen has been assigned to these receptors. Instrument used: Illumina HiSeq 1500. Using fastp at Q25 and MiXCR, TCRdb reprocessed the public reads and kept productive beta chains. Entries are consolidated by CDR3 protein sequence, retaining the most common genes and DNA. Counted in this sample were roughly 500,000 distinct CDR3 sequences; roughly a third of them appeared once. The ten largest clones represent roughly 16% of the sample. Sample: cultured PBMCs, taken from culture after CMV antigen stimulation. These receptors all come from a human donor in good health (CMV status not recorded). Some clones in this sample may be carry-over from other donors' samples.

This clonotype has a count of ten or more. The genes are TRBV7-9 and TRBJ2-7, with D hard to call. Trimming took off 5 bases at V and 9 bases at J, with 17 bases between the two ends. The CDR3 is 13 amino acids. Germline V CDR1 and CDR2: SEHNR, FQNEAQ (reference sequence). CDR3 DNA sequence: TGTGCCAGCAGCCATGAGACCGGTATGGGGCAGTACTTC. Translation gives CASSHETGMGQYF.

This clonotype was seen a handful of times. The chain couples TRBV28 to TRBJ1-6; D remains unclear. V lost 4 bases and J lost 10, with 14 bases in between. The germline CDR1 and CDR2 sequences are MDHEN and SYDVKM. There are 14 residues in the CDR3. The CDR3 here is CASSYPTERSPLHF. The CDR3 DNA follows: TGTGCCAGCAGTTACCCGACCGAGAGGTCACCCCTCCACTTT.

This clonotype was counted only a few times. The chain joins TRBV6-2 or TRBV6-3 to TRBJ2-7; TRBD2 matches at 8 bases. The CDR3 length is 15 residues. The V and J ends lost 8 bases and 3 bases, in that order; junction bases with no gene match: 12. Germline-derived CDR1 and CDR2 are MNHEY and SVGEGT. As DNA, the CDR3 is TGTGCCAGCTCCCGGGCGGGGGGCTTGGGCTACGAGCAGTACGTC. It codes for CASSRAGGLGYEQYV.

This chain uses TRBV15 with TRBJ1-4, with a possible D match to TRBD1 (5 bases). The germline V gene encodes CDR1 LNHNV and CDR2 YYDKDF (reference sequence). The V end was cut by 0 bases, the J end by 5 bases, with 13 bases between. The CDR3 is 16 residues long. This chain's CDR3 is CATSRERAGRNEKLFF. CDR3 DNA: TGTGCCACCAGCAGAGAGAGGGCAGGGAGAAATGAAAAACTGTTTTTT.

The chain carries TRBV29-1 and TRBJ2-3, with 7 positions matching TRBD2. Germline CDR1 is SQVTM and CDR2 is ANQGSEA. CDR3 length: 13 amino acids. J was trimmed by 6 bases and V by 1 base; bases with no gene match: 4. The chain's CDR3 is CSVEGGGGDTQYF. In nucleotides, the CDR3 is TGCAGCGTTGAAGGCGGGGGAGGCGATACGCAGTATTTT.

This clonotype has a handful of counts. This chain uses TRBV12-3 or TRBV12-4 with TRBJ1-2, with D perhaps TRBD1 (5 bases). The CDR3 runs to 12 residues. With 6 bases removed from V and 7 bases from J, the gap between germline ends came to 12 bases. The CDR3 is CASRPGHSGYTF. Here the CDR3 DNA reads TGTGCCAGCAGACCCGGACACAGTGGCTACACCTTC.

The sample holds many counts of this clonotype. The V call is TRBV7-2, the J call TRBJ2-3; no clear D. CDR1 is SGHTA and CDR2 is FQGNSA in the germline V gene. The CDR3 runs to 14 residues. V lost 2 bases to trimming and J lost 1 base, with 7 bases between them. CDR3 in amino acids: CASSLNSGTDTQYF. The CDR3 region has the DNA TGTGCCAGCAGCTTAAACTCCGGCACAGATACGCAGTATTTT. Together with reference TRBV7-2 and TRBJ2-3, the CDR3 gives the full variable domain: GAGVSQSPSNKVTEKGKDVELRCDPISGHTALYWYRQSLGQGLEFLIYFQGNSAPDKSGLPSDRFSAERTGGSVSTLTIQRTQQEDSAVYLCASSLNSGTDTQYFGPGTRLTVL.

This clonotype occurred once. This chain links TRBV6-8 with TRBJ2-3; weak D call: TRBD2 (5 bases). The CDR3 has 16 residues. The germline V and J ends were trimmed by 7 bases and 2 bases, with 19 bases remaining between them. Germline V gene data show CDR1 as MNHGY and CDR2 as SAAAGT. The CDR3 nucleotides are TGTGCCAGCAACCCCGCCGGGATCGCAGCCACAGATACGCAGTATTTT. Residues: CASNPAGIAATDTQYF.

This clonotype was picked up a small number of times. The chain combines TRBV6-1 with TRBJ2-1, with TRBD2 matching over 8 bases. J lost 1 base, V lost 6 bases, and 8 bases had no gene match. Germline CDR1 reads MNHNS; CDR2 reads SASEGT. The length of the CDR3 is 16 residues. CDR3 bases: TGTGCCAGCAGAGAGCGGGAGAGGCCTTCCTACAATGAGCAGTTCTTC. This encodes CASRERERPSYNEQFF.

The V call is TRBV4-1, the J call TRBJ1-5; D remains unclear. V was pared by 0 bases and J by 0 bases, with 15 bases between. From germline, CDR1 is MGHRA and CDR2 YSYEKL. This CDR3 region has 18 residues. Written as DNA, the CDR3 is TGCGCCAGCAGCCAAGAGGTCCCCGAAACGGGTAGCAATCAGCCCCAGCATTTT. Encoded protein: CASSQEVPETGSNQPQHF.

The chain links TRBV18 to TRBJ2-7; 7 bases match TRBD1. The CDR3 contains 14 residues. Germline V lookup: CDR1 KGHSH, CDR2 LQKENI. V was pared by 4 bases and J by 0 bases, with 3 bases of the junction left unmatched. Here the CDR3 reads CASSQTGTSYEQYF. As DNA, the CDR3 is TGTGCCAGCTCACAGACAGGGACCTCCTACGAGCAGTACTTC.

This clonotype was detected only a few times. The CDR3 nucleotides are TGCGCCAGCAGCCAAGATGGGTTTGAGAATTCACCCCTCCACTTT. Its translation: CASSQDGFENSPLHF. The gene calls are TRBV4-3 and TRBJ1-6; D call uncertain. Per germline, CDR1 LGHNA and CDR2 YSLEER. Trimming removed 0 bases at V and 7 bases at J, with 10 bases between. This CDR3 is built from 15 residues.

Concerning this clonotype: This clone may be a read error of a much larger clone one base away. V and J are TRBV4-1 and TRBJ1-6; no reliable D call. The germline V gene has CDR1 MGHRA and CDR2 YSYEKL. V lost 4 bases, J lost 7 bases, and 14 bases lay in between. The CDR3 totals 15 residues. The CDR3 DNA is TGCGCCAGCAGCCGTTCAAGGAGTATCAATTCACCCCTCCACTTT. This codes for CASSRSRSINSPLHF.

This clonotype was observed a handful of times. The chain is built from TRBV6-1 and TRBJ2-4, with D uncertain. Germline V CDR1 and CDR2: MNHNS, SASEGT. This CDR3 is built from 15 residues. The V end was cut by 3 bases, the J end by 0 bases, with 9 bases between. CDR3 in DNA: TGTGCCAGCAGTGAGCCTACTATAGCCAAAAACATTCAGTACTTC. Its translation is CASSEPTIAKNIQYF.

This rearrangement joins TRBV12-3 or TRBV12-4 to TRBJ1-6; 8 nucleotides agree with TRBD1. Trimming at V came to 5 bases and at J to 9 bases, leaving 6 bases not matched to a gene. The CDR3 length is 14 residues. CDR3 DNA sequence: TGTGCCAGCAGTACCACAGGGGGGTTTTCACCCCTCCACTTT. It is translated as CASSTTGGFSPLHF.

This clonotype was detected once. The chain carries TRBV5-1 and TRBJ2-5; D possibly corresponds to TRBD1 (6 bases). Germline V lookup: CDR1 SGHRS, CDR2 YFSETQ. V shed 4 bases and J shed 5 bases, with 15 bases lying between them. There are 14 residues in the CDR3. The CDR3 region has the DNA TGCGCCAGCAGCGTGAAGGGGGATTCGGAGACCCAGTACTTC. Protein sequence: CASSVKGDSETQYF.

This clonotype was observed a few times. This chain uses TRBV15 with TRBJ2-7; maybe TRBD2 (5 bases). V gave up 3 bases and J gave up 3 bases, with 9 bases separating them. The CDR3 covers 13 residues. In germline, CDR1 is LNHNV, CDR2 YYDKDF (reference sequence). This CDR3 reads CATSSEGVYEQYF. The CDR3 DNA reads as TGTGCCACCAGCAGCGAGGGTGTCTACGAGCAGTACTTC.

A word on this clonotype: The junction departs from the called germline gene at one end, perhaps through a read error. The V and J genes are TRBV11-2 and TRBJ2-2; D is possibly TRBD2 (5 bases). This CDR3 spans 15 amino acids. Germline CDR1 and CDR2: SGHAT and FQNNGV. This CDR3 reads CASSLDVAGAGELFF. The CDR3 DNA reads TGTGCCAGCAGCCTAGATGTTGCCGGGGCCGGGGAGCTGTTTTTT.

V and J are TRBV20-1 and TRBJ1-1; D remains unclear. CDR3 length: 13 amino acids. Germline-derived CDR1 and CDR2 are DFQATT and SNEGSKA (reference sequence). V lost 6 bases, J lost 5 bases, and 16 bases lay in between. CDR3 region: CSATPFQTTEAFF. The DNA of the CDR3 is TGCAGTGCCACCCCGTTTCAGACAACTGAAGCTTTCTTT.

The CDR3 bases are TGTGCCAGCAGCCTAAACAGGGGATCTCCTGAGCAGTACGTC. Its protein is CASSLNRGSPEQYV. The chain employs TRBV6-5 and TRBJ2-7; 7 bases fit TRBD1. The CDR3 is 14 amino acids. The germline CDR1 and CDR2 sequences are MNHEY and SVGAGI. V trimming: 6 bases; J trimming: 7 bases; junction bases outside the gene matches: 12.

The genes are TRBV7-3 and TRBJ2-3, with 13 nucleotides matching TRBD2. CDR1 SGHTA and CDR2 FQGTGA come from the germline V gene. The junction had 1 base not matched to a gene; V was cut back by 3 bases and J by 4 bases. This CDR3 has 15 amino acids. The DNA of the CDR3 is TGTGCCAGCAGCTTGACTAGCGGGAGGTCAGATACGCAGTATTTT. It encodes CASSLTSGRSDTQYF.

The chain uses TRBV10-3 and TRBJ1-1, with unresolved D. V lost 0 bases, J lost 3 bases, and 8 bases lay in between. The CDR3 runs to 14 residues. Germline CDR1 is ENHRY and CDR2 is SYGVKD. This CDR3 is CAISESGRDTEAFF. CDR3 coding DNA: TGTGCCATCAGTGAGTCAGGGCGGGACACTGAAGCTTTCTTT.